The next 10 T cell receptor beta chains were all read from a single sample in a study of blood T cell repertoires in COVID-19. Produced via immunoSEQ multiplex PCR; TCRdb's table is partial and in-frame only. The sample records some 230,000 clones, just over 85% being singletons. The sequenced sample was peripheral blood. The receptors were sampled from a man younger than 45 who had recovered from COVID-19.

This chain uses TRBV5-1 with TRBJ2-2; 9 nucleotides align to TRBD1. From germline, CDR1 is SGHRS and CDR2 YFSETQ. Losses at the gene ends were 0 bases for V and 6 bases for J; bases not matched to a gene: 6. This CDR3 spans 16 amino acids. The CDR3 loop reads CASSLAGTGMAGELFF. DNA for the CDR3: TGCGCCAGCAGCTTGGCCGGGACAGGGATGGCCGGGGAGCTGTTTTTT.

V gene TRBV19 combines with J gene TRBJ2-3, with TRBD1 identical over 8 bases. Germline V CDR1 and CDR2: LNHDA, SQIVND (reference sequence). V lost 7 bases, J lost 0 bases, and 6 bases stayed unmatched. The CDR3 has 15 residues. CDR3 bases: TGTGCCAGTACCATCGGGACAGGTAGCACAGATACGCAGTATTTT. Protein sequence: CASTIGTGSTDTQYF.

This chain uses TRBV14 with TRBJ1-2; D ambiguous. CDR3 length: 14 amino acids. V lost 4 bases to trimming and J lost 4 bases, with 13 bases between them. The germline CDR1 and CDR2 sequences are SGHDN and FVKESK. The CDR3 reads CASSPQQSSYGYTF. The CDR3 region has the DNA TGTGCCAGCAGCCCTCAACAGTCCTCCTATGGCTACACCTTC. Filled out from reference TRBV14 and TRBJ1-2, the complete variable domain reads EAGVTQFPSHSVIEKGQTVTLRCDPISGHDNLYWYRRVMGKEIKFLLHFVKESKQDESGMPNNRFLAERTGGTYSTLKVQPAELEDSGVYFCASSPQQSSYGYTFGSGTRLTVV.

The CDR3 DNA reads as TGTGCCAGCAGCCAGACAATACAGGCTAACTATGGCTACACCTTC. Its protein product is CASSQTIQANYGYTF. The chain couples TRBV4-2 to TRBJ1-2, with TRBD1 as a possible D gene (5 bases). CDR1 and CDR2 (germline): LGHNA, YNFKEQ. V dropped 3 bases and J dropped 0 bases, with 11 bases sitting between them. The CDR3 is 15 amino acids.

The genes are TRBV5-1 and TRBJ2-7, with 9 bases fitting TRBD1. Germline assignment: CDR1 SGHRS and CDR2 YFSETQ. V trimming: 8 bases; J trimming: 0 bases; junction bases outside the gene matches: 6. The CDR3 runs to 14 residues. CDR3: CASSGQGSSYEQYF. The CDR3 DNA reads TGCGCCAGTTCGGGACAGGGCAGCTCCTACGAGCAGTACTTC. The full variable domain, completed using reference TRBV5-1 and TRBJ2-7, is KAGVTQTPRYLIKTRGQQVTLSCSPISGHRSVSWYQQTPGQGLQFLFEYFSETQRNKGNFPGRFSGRQFSNSRSEMNVSTLELGDSALYLCASSGQGSSYEQYFGPGTRLTVT.

The chain links TRBV7-2 to TRBJ2-7; D possibly corresponds to TRBD2 (5 bases). CDR1 and CDR2 (germline): SGHTA, FQGNSA. V gave up 1 base and J gave up 7 bases, with 14 bases separating them. This CDR3 spans 14 amino acids. This chain's CDR3 is CASSLGGDYDEQYF. CDR3 coding DNA: TGTGCCAGCAGCTTAGGGGGTGACTACGATGAGCAGTACTTC.

This clone has a handful of counts. The V and J genes are TRBV6-6 and TRBJ2-3; D might be TRBD2 (5 bases). Germline lookup yields CDR1 MNHNY and CDR2 SVGAGI (reference sequence). This CDR3 has 13 amino acids. V was cut by 8 bases and J by 1 base, with 10 bases left in between. The CDR3: CASLPRGTDTQYF. CDR3 bases: TGTGCCAGCCTACCGCGGGGCACAGATACGCAGTATTTT.

CDR3 DNA: TGTGCCAGCAGCTTGCAGGGAAGGTCTGGAAACACCATATATTTT. Translated, it gives CASSLQGRSGNTIYF. This chain uses TRBV5-8 with TRBJ1-3, with a weak D call TRBD1 (5 bases). V was clipped by 1 base and J by 1 base, with 9 bases between them. Germline assignment: CDR1 SGHTS and CDR2 YDEGEE. The CDR3 extends over 15 amino acids.

This chain connects TRBV19 to TRBJ2-2; possible D gene TRBD2, 6 bases. Per germline, CDR1 LNHDA and CDR2 SQIVND (reference sequence). V lost 9 bases to trimming and J lost 7 bases, with 21 bases between them. The CDR3 runs 15 residues. This CDR3 is CASGTQGDFVGELFF. DNA for the CDR3: TGTGCCAGCGGGACTCAGGGAGATTTTGTCGGGGAGCTGTTTTTT. Full variable domain (missing parts from reference TRBV19 and TRBJ2-2): DGGITQSPKYLFRKEGQNVTLSCEQNLNHDAMYWYRQDPGQGLRLIYYSQIVNDFQKGDIAEGYSVSREKKESFPLTVTSAQKNPTAFYLCASGTQGDFVGELFFGEGSRLTVL.

The count of this clone is one. This rearrangement joins TRBV12-3 or TRBV12-4 to TRBJ2-7, with D possibly being TRBD2 (6 bases). The CDR3 has 13 amino acids. Deletions cut 7 bases from V and 5 bases from J, with 15 bases between. The DNA for the CDR3 is TGTGCCAGCACCCCTGGAGGGGAGGACGAGCAGTACTTC. Translation gives CASTPGGEDEQYF.